These T cell receptor beta chains were read from a single sample in a study of cytomegalovirus exposure and HLA in healthy donors. Clones were read by immunoSEQ multiplex PCR, and TCRdb kept only the in-frame ones, dropping some. The table lists fewer than 250,000 clones, almost 75% of them singletons. What was sequenced was PBMCs. The receptors derive from a woman between 25 and 40 years old in good health and CMV-seropositive. CDR3s include the opening cysteine and the closing phenylalanine or tryptophan. The order of the fields is D gene, J gene, V gene, clone size, CDR3 protein, CDR3 DNA. The D gene is left open where the match is weak. Size values are once, few and many counts, or a class for expanded clones, and some rows have none.

TRBD1	TRBJ1-5	TRBV19	few	CASSIPGTGGSQPQHF	TGTGCCAGTAGTATCCCTGGGACAGGGGGCAGTCAGCCCCAGCATTTT
TRBD2	TRBJ2-1	TRBV6-5	.	CASRGALAGDYEQFF	TGTGCCAGCAGGGGGGCCTTAGCGGGAGATTATGAGCAGTTCTTC
.	TRBJ2-7	TRBV29-1	.	CSVGGSSYEQYF	TGCAGCGTCGGCGGTAGCTCCTACGAGCAGTACTTC
.	TRBJ2-7	TRBV7-2	.	CASSETTGSYEQYF	TGTGCCAGCAGCGAGACTACGGGGTCCTACGAGCAGTACTTC
TRBD1	TRBJ1-4	TRBV28	.	CASSLRGPDEKLFF	TGTGCCAGCAGTTTGAGGGGGCCGGATGAAAAACTGTTTTTT
TRBD1	TRBJ2-6	TRBV19	.	CASSARGSGANVLTF	TGTGCCAGTAGTGCCAGGGGGTCTGGGGCCAACGTCCTGACTTTC
TRBD1	TRBJ1-4	TRBV7-8	.	CASSLIGQGTFVNEKLFF	TGTGCCAGCAGCTTAATCGGACAGGGGACTTTTGTAAATGAAAAACTGTTTTTT
TRBD2	TRBJ2-7	TRBV5-4	.	CASSPVGGTRDEQYF	TGTGCCAGCAGCCCAGTGGGGGGGACCAGGGACGAGCAGTACTTC
.	TRBJ1-4	TRBV7-9	.	CASRSTGSTSEKLFF	TGTGCCAGCAGATCCACAGGGAGTACGAGTGAAAAACTGTTTTTT
.	TRBJ1-1	TRBV29-1	few	CSVLLNEAFF	TGCAGCGTCCTACTGAACGAAGCTTTCTTT
.	TRBJ1-1	TRBV6-6	few	CASREIANTEAFF	TGTGCCAGCAGGGAGATTGCCAACACTGAAGCTTTCTTT
TRBD2	TRBJ2-7	TRBV7-8	.	CASSSRSVTSGSLSYEQYF	TGTGCCAGCAGCTCACGATCGGTTACTAGCGGGAGCCTTTCCTACGAGCAGTACTTC
.	TRBJ2-3	TRBV11-3	.	CASSFRSDTQYF	TGTGCCAGCAGCTTTCGGTCGGATACGCAGTATTTT
.	TRBJ1-1	TRBV7-9	.	CASSLGGGTEAFF	TGTGCCAGCAGCTTAGGAGGTGGGACTGAAGCTTTCTTT
TRBD1	TRBJ1-2	TRBV6-1	.	CASTFTGGLDYTF	TGTGCCAGCACCTTTACAGGGGGCCTGGACTACACCTTC
TRBD2	TRBJ2-7	TRBV6-1	.	CASSGDQLAGISYEQYF	TGTGCCAGCAGTGGTGACCAACTAGCGGGGATCTCCTACGAGCAGTACTTC
TRBD2	TRBJ2-1	TRBV28	.	CASRQAGGSYNEQFF	TGTGCCAGCAGGCAAGCGGGGGGTTCCTACAATGAGCAGTTCTTC
.	TRBJ2-1	TRBV18	few	CASSQESGFYNEQFF	TGTGCCAGCTCACAGGAGAGCGGGTTCTACAATGAGCAGTTCTTC
.	TRBJ2-5	TRBV6-5	.	CASSYGTQETQYF	TGTGCCAGCAGTTACGGGACTCAAGAGACCCAGTACTTC
TRBD2	TRBJ2-3	TRBV27	.	CASSPPRTSGRGEGARYTQYF	TGTGCCAGCAGTCCCCCTCGGACTAGCGGGAGGGGCGAGGGAGCACGATATACGCAGTATTTT
.	TRBJ2-7	TRBV7-9	.	CASSHTSSSYEQYF	TGTGCCAGCAGTCACACTAGCTCCAGCTACGAGCAGTACTTC
.	TRBJ2-7	TRBV7-6	.	CASSLIRGAREQYF	TGTGCCAGCAGCTTAATCCGGGGGGCCCGCGAGCAGTACTTC
TRBD1	TRBJ1-1	TRBV18	.	CASSPAGTANTEAFF	TGTGCCAGCTCACCAGCCGGGACAGCGAACACTGAAGCTTTCTTT
TRBD2	TRBJ2-1	TRBV4-2	.	CASSQLAGAGYNEQFF	TGTGCCAGCAGCCAACTGGCGGGAGCGGGATACAATGAGCAGTTCTTC
.	TRBJ1-2	TRBV13	.	CASTPSRNQGTGYTF	TGTGCCAGCACGCCGTCCAGGAACCAGGGAACTGGCTACACCTTC
TRBD1	TRBJ1-2	TRBV15	.	CATSSLDRAANYGYTF	TGTGCCACCAGCAGCCTAGACAGGGCTGCTAACTATGGCTACACCTTC
.	TRBJ2-7	TRBV25-1	.	CASSEMKGAKNYEQYF	TGTGCCAGCAGTGAAATGAAAGGGGCGAAGAACTACGAGCAGTACTTC